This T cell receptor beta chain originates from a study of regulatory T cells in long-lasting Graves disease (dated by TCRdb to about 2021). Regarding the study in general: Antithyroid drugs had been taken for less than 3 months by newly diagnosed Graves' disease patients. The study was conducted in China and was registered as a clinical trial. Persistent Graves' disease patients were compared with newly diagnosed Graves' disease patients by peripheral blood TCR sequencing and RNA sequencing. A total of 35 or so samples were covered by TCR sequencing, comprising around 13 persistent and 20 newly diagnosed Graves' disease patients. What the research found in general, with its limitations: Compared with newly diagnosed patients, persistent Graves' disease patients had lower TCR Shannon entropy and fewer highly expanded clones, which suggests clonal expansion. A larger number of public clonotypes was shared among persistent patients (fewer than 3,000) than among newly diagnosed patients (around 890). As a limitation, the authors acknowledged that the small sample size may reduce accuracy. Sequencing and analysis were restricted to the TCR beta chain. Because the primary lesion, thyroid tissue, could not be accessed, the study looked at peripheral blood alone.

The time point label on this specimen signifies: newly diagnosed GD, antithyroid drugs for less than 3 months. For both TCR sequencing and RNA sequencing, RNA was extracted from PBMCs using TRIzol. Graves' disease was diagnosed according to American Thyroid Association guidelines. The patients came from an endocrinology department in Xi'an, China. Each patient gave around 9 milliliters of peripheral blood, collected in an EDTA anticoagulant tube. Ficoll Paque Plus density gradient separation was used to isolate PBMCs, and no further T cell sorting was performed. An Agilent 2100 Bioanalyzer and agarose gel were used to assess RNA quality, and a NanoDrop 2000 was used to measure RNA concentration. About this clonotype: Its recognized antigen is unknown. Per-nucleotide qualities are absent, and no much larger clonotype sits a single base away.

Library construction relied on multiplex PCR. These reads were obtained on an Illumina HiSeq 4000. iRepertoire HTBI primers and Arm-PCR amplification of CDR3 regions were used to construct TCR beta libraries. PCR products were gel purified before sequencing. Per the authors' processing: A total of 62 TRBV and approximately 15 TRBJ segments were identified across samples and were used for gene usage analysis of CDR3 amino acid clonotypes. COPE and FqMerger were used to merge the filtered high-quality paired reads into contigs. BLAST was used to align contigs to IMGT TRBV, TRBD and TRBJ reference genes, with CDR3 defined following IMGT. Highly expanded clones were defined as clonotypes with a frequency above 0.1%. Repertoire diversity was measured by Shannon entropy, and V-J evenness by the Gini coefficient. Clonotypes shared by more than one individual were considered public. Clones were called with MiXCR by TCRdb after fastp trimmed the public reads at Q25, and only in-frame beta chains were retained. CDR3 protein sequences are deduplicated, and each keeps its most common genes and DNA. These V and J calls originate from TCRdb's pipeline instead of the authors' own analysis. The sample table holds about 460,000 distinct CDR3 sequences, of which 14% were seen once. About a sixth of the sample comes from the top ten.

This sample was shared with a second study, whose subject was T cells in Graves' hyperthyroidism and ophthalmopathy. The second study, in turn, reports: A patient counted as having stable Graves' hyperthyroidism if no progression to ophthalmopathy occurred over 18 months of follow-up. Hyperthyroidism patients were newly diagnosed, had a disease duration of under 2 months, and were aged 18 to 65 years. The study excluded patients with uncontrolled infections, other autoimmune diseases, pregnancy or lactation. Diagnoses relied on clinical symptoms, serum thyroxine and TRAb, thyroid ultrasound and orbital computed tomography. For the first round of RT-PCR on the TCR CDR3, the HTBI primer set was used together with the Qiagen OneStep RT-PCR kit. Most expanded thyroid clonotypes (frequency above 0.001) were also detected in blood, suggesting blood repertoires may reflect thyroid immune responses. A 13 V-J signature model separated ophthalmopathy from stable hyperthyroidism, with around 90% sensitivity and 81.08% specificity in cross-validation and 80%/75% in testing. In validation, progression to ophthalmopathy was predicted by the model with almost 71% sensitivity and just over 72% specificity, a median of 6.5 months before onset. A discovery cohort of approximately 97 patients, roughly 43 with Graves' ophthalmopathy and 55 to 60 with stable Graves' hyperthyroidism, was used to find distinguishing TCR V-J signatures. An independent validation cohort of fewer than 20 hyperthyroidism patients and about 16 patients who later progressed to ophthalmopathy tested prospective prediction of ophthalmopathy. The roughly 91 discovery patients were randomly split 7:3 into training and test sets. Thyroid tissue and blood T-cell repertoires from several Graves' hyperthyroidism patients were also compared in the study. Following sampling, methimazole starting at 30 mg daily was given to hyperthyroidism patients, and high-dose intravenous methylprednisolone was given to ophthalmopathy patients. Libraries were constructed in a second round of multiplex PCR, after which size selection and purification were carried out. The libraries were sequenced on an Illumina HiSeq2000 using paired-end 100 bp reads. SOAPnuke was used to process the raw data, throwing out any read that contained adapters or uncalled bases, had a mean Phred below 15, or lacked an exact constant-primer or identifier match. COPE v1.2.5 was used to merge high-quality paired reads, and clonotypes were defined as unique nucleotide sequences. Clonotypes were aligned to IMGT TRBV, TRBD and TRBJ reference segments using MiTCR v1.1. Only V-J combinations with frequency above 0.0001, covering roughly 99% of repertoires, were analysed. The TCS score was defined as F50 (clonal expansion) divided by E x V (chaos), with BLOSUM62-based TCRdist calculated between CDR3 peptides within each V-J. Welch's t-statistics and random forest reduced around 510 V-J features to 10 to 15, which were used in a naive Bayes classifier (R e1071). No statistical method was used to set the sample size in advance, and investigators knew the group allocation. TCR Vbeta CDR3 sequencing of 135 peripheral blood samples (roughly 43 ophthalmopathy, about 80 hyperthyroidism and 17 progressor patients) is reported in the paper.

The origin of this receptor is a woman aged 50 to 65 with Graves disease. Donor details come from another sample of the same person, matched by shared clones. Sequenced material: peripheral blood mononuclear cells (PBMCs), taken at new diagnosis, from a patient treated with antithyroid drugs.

The DNA is TGTGCCAGCAGTGAGGTGCAGGGTGGGATTGATACGCAGTATTTT. Its translation reads: CASSEVQGGIDTQYF. The V and J genes are TRBV25-1 and TRBJ2-3; perhaps TRBD1 is the D gene, with 5 bases matching. At the junction V is shortened by 3 bases and J by 6 bases, with 16 bases in between. Based on the germline V gene, the CDR1 and CDR2 sequences are MGHDK and SYGVNS. The CDR3 has 15 amino acids, counting the end cysteine and phenylalanine. Only the CDR3 portion is preserved as DNA: 45 bases, with reading frame beginning at the first base.